A single T cell receptor beta chain is shown here with its context. Its antigen is not identified. The CDR3 goes on 3 residues after the read ends, and that part is filled in from the germline J gene. The protocol was immunoSEQ multiplex PCR, while the TCRdb copy is restricted to in-frame clones and leaves out a portion. Seen in this sample are roughly 48,000 clones; the ten most common clones hold about 0.85%. The data stem from a study of Tregs in tolerant kidney transplant recipients. Study conclusions and caveats: This study did not directly address biological reproducibility. Few patients were studied, so findings need validation in larger groups. The most relevant donor-specific Treg TCRbeta repertoire apparently came from expansion with activated donor B cells.

Unstimulated regulatory T cells (CD4+CD25+CD127-), CD4+CD25- non-regulatory cells, CD4 and CD8 cells were FACS-sorted from thawed PBMCs. The length of the CDR3 is 12 residues. Trimming took off 5 bases at V and 2 bases at J, with 9 bases between the two ends. The germline CDR1 and CDR2 sequences are SQVTM and ANQGSEA. The chain combines TRBV29-1 with TRBJ2-5, with a possible D match to TRBD1 (5 bases). The receptor comes from a human donor who received a combined kidney and bone marrow transplant. Sequences were derived from CD4+ T cells from blood, sampled before the transplant. The DNA read from the CDR3 is TGCAGCGTTCGGACACCACAAGAGACC. This encodes CSVRTPQET. The CDR3 in full is CSVRTPQETQYF.